The next 27 T cell receptor beta chains were all read from a single sample in a study of PD-L1 blockade in urothelial cancer. The time point was: pretreatment peripheral blood. Profiled with immunoSEQ multiplex PCR; TCRdb holds only in-frame clones, not every one. The sample lists tens of thousands of clones, roughly 84% occurring once. This sample comprised PBMCs, obtained around atezolizumab (anti-PD-L1) treatment. These TCRs come from a woman in her 70s with urothelial cancer.

This clone was counted only a few times. The chain has TRBV11-2 and TRBJ1-5; D possibly corresponds to TRBD1 (5 bases). CDR1 and CDR2 from the germline V gene are SGHAT and FQNNGV. Deletions cut 5 bases from V and 2 bases from J, with 13 bases between. The CDR3 runs 15 residues. CDR3 DNA: TGTGCCAGCAGCCCTCGGGGGGGTGGCAATCAGCCCCAGCATTTT. The encoded protein is CASSPRGGGNQPQHF.

This chain uses TRBV2 with TRBJ2-3, with D tentatively TRBD1 (6 bases). The length of the CDR3 is 15 residues. CDR1 SNHLY and CDR2 FYNNEI come from the germline V gene. V was trimmed by 7 bases and J by 0 bases, leaving 14 bases between them. Here the CDR3 reads CASTQDRRSTDTQYF. CDR3 coding DNA: TGTGCCAGCACCCAGGACAGACGGAGCACAGATACGCAGTATTTT.

This clone was counted once. The chain is built from TRBV19 and TRBJ1-5; unclear D gene. Per germline, CDR1 LNHDA and CDR2 SQIVND (reference sequence). V was cut by 3 bases and J by 4 bases, with 10 bases left in between. The CDR3 totals 14 residues. The CDR3 protein is CASSITGWNQPQHF. CDR3 in DNA: TGTGCCAGTAGTATTACGGGTTGGAATCAGCCCCAGCATTTT.

This clone occurred once. The chain couples TRBV5-1 to TRBJ2-2, with 7 bases that match TRBD2. This CDR3 spans 16 amino acids. V gave up 0 bases and J gave up 0 bases; unmatched junction bases: 2. CDR1 and CDR2 from the germline V gene are SGHRS and YFSETQ. The CDR3 region has the DNA TGCGCCAGCAGCTTGGTGAGCGGGACGAACACCGGGGAGCTGTTTTTT. Amino acids: CASSLVSGTNTGELFF.

The chain employs TRBV6-1 and TRBJ1-2; D may be TRBD1 (6 bases). CDR1 is MNHNS, CDR2 SASEGT, per germline. V lost 4 bases to trimming and J lost 3 bases, with 18 bases between them. CDR3 length: 16 residues. In nucleotides, the CDR3 is TGTGCCAGCAGTGGGACAGACCAGACCGTGGACTATGGCTACACCTTC. The encoded protein is CASSGTDQTVDYGYTF.

The rearrangement uses TRBV6-1 and TRBJ1-1; TRBD1 might be the D (5 bases). The CDR3 sequence is 14 residues long. Per the germline V gene, CDR1 is MNHNS and CDR2 is SASEGT. Trimming shortened V by 2 bases and J by 4 bases, and 11 bases separated the two germline ends. CDR3 nucleotide sequence: TGTGCCAGCAGTGAATTGGGGCGTTTCACTGAAGCTTTCTTT. It yields the protein CASSELGRFTEAFF.

The chain couples TRBV9 to TRBJ1-2, with D possibly TRBD1 on 6 matching bases. V was cut by 3 bases and J by 4 bases, with 10 bases left in between. CDR1 is SGDLS and CDR2 is YYNGEE in the germline V gene. The CDR3 totals 13 residues. The CDR3 protein is CASSAQGRYGYTF. The CDR3 coding sequence is TGTGCCAGCAGCGCACAGGGTCGCTATGGCTACACCTTC.

The V gene is TRBV27, the J gene TRBJ2-2; TRBD2 aligns across 10 bases. The CDR3 covers 17 residues. Trimming at V came to 5 bases and at J to 8 bases, leaving 14 bases not matched to a gene. Germline V CDR1 and CDR2: MNHEY, SMNVEV (reference sequence). The DNA for the CDR3 is TGTGCCAGCAGTCCCCGCCCCAGACTAGCGGGCGGGGGGGAGCTGTTTTTT. Translating it yields CASSPRPRLAGGGELFF.

This clone was counted a single time. The chain combines TRBV4-2 with TRBJ2-3; TRBD2 agrees at 8 bases. Per the germline V gene, CDR1 is LGHNA and CDR2 is YNFKEQ. This CDR3 is built from 16 residues. J lost 4 bases, V lost 4 bases, and 10 bases had no gene match. CDR3 amino acids: CASSRPRGGSSDTQYF. CDR3 bases: TGTGCCAGCAGCCGTCCTCGCGGGGGGTCCTCAGATACGCAGTATTTT.

This chain connects TRBV6-1 to TRBJ2-5; D is unresolved. V was cut by 5 bases and J by 2 bases, with 12 bases left in between. Looked up from germline, CDR1 is MNHNS and CDR2 is SASEGT. CDR3 length: 14 residues. The CDR3: CASSPDILQETQYF. CDR3 DNA sequence: TGTGCCAGCAGTCCCGACATATTGCAAGAGACCCAGTACTTC.

V usage is TRBV25-1 and J usage is TRBJ2-5; 9 nucleotides line up with TRBD1. The germline V gene encodes CDR1 MGHDK and CDR2 SYGVNS. Germline trimming cut 3 bases from V and 10 bases from J; bases unmatched to any gene: 12. The CDR3 runs 15 residues. The CDR3 protein is CASSETGGEVRVQYF. The CDR3 DNA reads TGTGCCAGCAGTGAGACAGGGGGGGAAGTTAGGGTCCAGTACTTC.

The chain is built from TRBV4-1 and TRBJ1-5; 8 bases line up with TRBD1. The CDR3 has 20 residues. Per the germline V gene, CDR1 is MGHRA and CDR2 is YSYEKL. Losses at the gene ends were 0 bases for V and 0 bases for J; bases not matched to a gene: 13. CDR3 sequence: CASSQDFSGQGYYSNQPQHF. The CDR3, as DNA: TGCGCCAGCAGCCAAGATTTTTCTGGACAGGGATATTATAGCAATCAGCCCCAGCATTTT.

This sequence joins TRBV11-3 and TRBJ1-1; no clear D gene. The germline CDR1 and CDR2 sequences are SGHNT and YENEEA. The germline V and J ends were trimmed by 3 bases and 0 bases, with 5 bases remaining between them. This CDR3 has 13 residues. CDR3 in amino acids: CASSFTVNTEAFF. As DNA, the CDR3 is TGTGCCAGCAGCTTCACAGTGAACACTGAAGCTTTCTTT.

The gene calls are TRBV2 and TRBJ2-1, with TRBD2 as a possible D gene (6 bases). Trimming left V 1 base short and J 7 bases short, with 11 bases between. The CDR3 consists of 14 residues. Germline V gene data show CDR1 as SNHLY and CDR2 as FYNNEI. Here the CDR3 reads CASSEEGTFNEQFF. The CDR3 region has the DNA TGTGCCAGCAGTGAAGAAGGGACTTTTAATGAGCAGTTCTTC.

The chain uses TRBV6-1 and TRBJ1-5; D remains ambiguous. Germline CDR1 reads MNHNS; CDR2 reads SASEGT. The V end was cut by 8 bases, the J end by 0 bases, with 11 bases between. CDR3 length equals 14 residues. CDR3 loop: CASGRENSNQPQHF. CDR3 DNA sequence: TGTGCCAGCGGTAGGGAGAATAGCAATCAGCCCCAGCATTTT.

V gene TRBV10-3 combines with J gene TRBJ2-2; no reliable D call. The V end lost 4 bases, the J end lost 2 bases, and 8 bases lay between the germline ends. The germline CDR1 and CDR2 sequences are ENHRY and SYGVKD. The CDR3 covers 14 residues. As DNA, the CDR3 is TGTGCCATCAGTGGACTGATAAACACCGGGGAGCTGTTTTTT. Protein: CAISGLINTGELFF.

The rearrangement links TRBV7-9 to TRBJ1-4, with TRBD1 matching over 7 bases. V was clipped by 7 bases and J by 5 bases; unmatched bases: 16. This CDR3 region has 17 residues. Germline CDR1 and CDR2: SEHNR and FQNEAQ (reference sequence). Here the CDR3 DNA reads TGTGCCAGCATCTCGCAAACCGGGACAGCGATGAATGAAAAACTGTTTTTT. It translates to CASISQTGTAMNEKLFF. The complete variable domain, with remaining parts taken from reference TRBV7-9 and TRBJ1-4, reads DTGVSQNPRHKITKRGQNVTFRCDPISEHNRLYWYRQTLGQGPEFLTYFQNEAQLEKSRLLSDRFSAERPKGSFSTLEIQRTEQGDSAMYLCASISQTGTAMNEKLFFGSGTQLSVL.

This chain uses TRBV28 with TRBJ1-5; D uncertain. Germline CDR1 and CDR2: MDHEN and SYDVKM. The CDR3 consists of 17 residues. V lost 3 bases and J 0 bases, leaving 15 bases between the germline ends. CDR3 DNA: TGTGCCAGCAGTTTCGGCAGAGGCGCTTATAGCAATCAGCCCCAGCATTTT. This translates into CASSFGRGAYSNQPQHF.

The chain uses TRBV5-1 and TRBJ1-4, with D unresolved. Trimming removed 0 bases at V and 6 bases at J, with 12 bases between. CDR1 SGHRS and CDR2 YFSETQ come from the germline V gene. The CDR3 spans 15 residues. The CDR3 region is CASSLGPAIDEKLFF. The CDR3 nucleotides read TGCGCCAGCAGCTTGGGCCCCGCGATCGATGAAAAACTGTTTTTT.

V is TRBV5-1 and J is TRBJ2-3; 13 bases align to TRBD2. V shed 4 bases, J shed 5 bases, and the junction held 7 bases outside the gene matches. This CDR3 spans 16 amino acids. The germline gives CDR1 SGHRS, CDR2 YFSETQ. The CDR3 sequence: CASSPTSGGAGDTQYF. The CDR3, as DNA: TGCGCCAGCAGCCCTACTAGCGGGGGGGCAGGAGATACGCAGTATTTT.

V and J are TRBV11-2 and TRBJ2-7; 12 positions agree with TRBD2. CDR3 size: 16 residues. From germline, CDR1 is SGHAT and CDR2 FQNNGV. The V and J ends lost 5 bases and 5 bases, in that order; junction bases with no gene match: 10. DNA for the CDR3: TGTGCCAGCAGCGCTGATCTAGCGGGGGGGTCCCACGAGCAGTACTTC. Its translation is CASSADLAGGSHEQYF.

J is TRBJ2-7 and V is TRBV6-6, with 7 nucleotides matching TRBD1. Per germline, CDR1 MNHNY and CDR2 SVGAGI (reference sequence). The CDR3 totals 14 residues. V shed 10 bases, J shed 0 bases, and the junction held 9 bases outside the gene matches. The CDR3 loop is CATRARTGSYEQYF. The CDR3 region has the DNA TGTGCCACCCGTGCCCGGACAGGCTCCTACGAGCAGTACTTC.

V is TRBV13 and J is TRBJ2-3; 9 nucleotides align to TRBD1. This CDR3 has 16 amino acids. V trimming: 0 bases; J trimming: 8 bases; junction bases outside the gene matches: 9. The germline gives CDR1 PRHDT, CDR2 FYEKMQ (reference sequence). CDR3 nucleotides: TGTGCCAGCAGCTTAGGAAGGGGGACAGGGTTTGTTACGCAGTATTTT. Encoded protein: CASSLGRGTGFVTQYF.

The chain couples TRBV7-2 to TRBJ2-7; D remains ambiguous. V lost 2 bases to trimming and J lost 4 bases, with 12 bases between them. This CDR3 has 14 amino acids. The germline gives CDR1 SGHTA, CDR2 FQGNSA. The chain's CDR3 is CASSLYFLSYEQYF. As DNA, the CDR3 is TGTGCCAGCAGCTTATATTTTCTATCGTACGAGCAGTACTTC.

This clone was picked up one time. The V gene is TRBV14, the J gene TRBJ2-2; D is possibly TRBD2 (6 bases). With 4 bases removed from V and 2 bases from J, the gap between germline ends came to 14 bases. CDR1 is SGHDN and CDR2 is FVKESK in the germline V gene. The CDR3 consists of 16 residues. CDR3 coding DNA: TGTGCCAGCAGCCCACCGGGACTCATAAACACCGGGGAGCTGTTTTTT. Translation gives CASSPPGLINTGELFF.

The rearrangement joins TRBV9 to TRBJ1-1; 7 positions agree with TRBD1. This CDR3 contains 15 residues. The junction had 4 bases not matched to a gene; V was cut back by 2 bases and J by 0 bases. Germline loops: CDR1 SGDLS, CDR2 YYNGEE. The CDR3 nucleotides read TGTGCCAGCAGCGTGAGGACAGGTTTGAACACTGAAGCTTTCTTT. Translated, it gives CASSVRTGLNTEAFF.

The chain joins TRBV5-1 to TRBJ2-7, with a possible D match to TRBD2 (6 bases). This CDR3 is 15 amino acids long. V lost 2 bases to trimming and J lost 2 bases, with 14 bases between them. Germline V gene lookup returns CDR1 SGHRS and CDR2 YFSETQ. The CDR3 is CASSLSGVFPYEQYF. The CDR3 DNA follows: TGCGCCAGCAGCTTATCGGGAGTTTTCCCCTACGAGCAGTACTTC. The whole variable domain, filled in from reference TRBV5-1 and TRBJ2-7, reads KAGVTQTPRYLIKTRGQQVTLSCSPISGHRSVSWYQQTPGQGLQFLFEYFSETQRNKGNFPGRFSGRQFSNSRSEMNVSTLELGDSALYLCASSLSGVFPYEQYFGPGTRLTVT.